The rows below give T cell receptor beta chains drawn from one sample of a study of T cells in localized non-small cell lung cancer. The data were produced by immunoSEQ multiplex PCR, yet TCRdb's version contains in-frame clones alone and is incomplete. The sample yields 26,000 or so clones, about 90% seen once. The sequenced sample was peripheral blood, obtained before any cancer treatment. These receptors originate from a woman aged 18-55 years with stage I lung adenocarcinoma. CDR3s include the opening cysteine and the closing phenylalanine or tryptophan. D genes are given only for firm matches. Size is omitted from some rows. Given values are once, few, many or a class for expanded clones.

CDR3aa: CASSVSGDSSEQFF
CDR3nt: TGTGCCAGCAGCGTAAGCGGGGACTCGTCTGAGCAGTTCTTC
j_gene: TRBJ2-1
v_gene: TRBV9
abundance: -
d_gene: TRBD2

CDR3aa: CASSREEGLRSEKLFF
CDR3nt: TGTGCCAGCAGTCGAGAGGAGGGGCTCAGGAGTGAAAAACTGTTTTTT
j_gene: TRBJ1-4
v_gene: TRBV28
abundance: -
d_gene: -

CDR3aa: CSVVRGSGSINEQFF
CDR3nt: TGCAGCGTTGTGCGAGGTAGCGGGAGTATAAATGAGCAGTTCTTC
j_gene: TRBJ2-1
v_gene: TRBV29-1
abundance: -
d_gene: TRBD2

CDR3aa: CASSVDLGGPQHF
CDR3nt: TGTGCCAGCAGCGTAGACTTAGGCGGGCCCCAGCATTTT
j_gene: TRBJ1-5
v_gene: TRBV9
abundance: few
d_gene: -

CDR3aa: CASSPLPDGFNFAIGANVLTF
CDR3nt: TGTGCCAGTAGTCCGCTACCCGACGGGTTCAACTTTGCTATCGGGGCCAACGTCCTGACTTTC
j_gene: TRBJ2-6
v_gene: TRBV19
abundance: few
d_gene: -

CDR3aa: CASSISGSGGSYNEQFF
CDR3nt: TGTGCCAGTAGTATATCTGGTAGCGGTGGCTCCTACAATGAGCAGTTCTTC
j_gene: TRBJ2-1
v_gene: TRBV19
abundance: once
d_gene: -

CDR3aa: CASSSVPENYEQYF
CDR3nt: TGTGCCAGCAGCTCCGTTCCGGAAAACTACGAGCAGTACTTC
j_gene: TRBJ2-7
v_gene: TRBV7-2
abundance: -
d_gene: -

CDR3aa: CAGDDWTGVSVNEQFF
CDR3nt: TGTGCCGGCGACGATTGGACAGGGGTATCGGTAAATGAGCAGTTCTTC
j_gene: TRBJ2-1
v_gene: TRBV7-9
abundance: -
d_gene: TRBD1

CDR3aa: CASSLEAGGFPYEQYF
CDR3nt: TGTGCCAGCAGCTTGGAGGCAGGGGGCTTTCCCTACGAGCAGTACTTC
j_gene: TRBJ2-7
v_gene: TRBV5-6
abundance: -
d_gene: TRBD1

CDR3aa: CASSVKGHNQPQHF
CDR3nt: TGTGCCAGCAGTGTAAAGGGACACAATCAGCCCCAGCATTTT
j_gene: TRBJ1-5
v_gene: TRBV2
abundance: -
d_gene: -

CDR3aa: CASSKSCGLAVCENEQFF
CDR3nt: TGTGCCAGCAGCAAATCCTGTGGACTAGCGGTTTGTGAGAATGAGCAGTTCTTC
j_gene: TRBJ2-1
v_gene: TRBV21-1
abundance: -
d_gene: -

CDR3aa: CATQSENGNQPQHF
CDR3nt: TGTGCCACCCAAAGCGAGAATGGCAATCAGCCCCAGCATTTT
j_gene: TRBJ1-5
v_gene: TRBV10-3
abundance: once
d_gene: -

CDR3aa: CASSSVGDTGELFF
CDR3nt: TGTGCCAGCAGCTCGGTTGGCGACACCGGGGAGCTGTTTTTT
j_gene: TRBJ2-2
v_gene: TRBV7-3
abundance: -
d_gene: -

CDR3aa: CASSPGGNALPEQYF
CDR3nt: TGCGCCAGCAGCCCCGGCGGTAATGCCCTTCCCGAGCAGTACTTC
j_gene: TRBJ2-7
v_gene: TRBV5-1
abundance: once
d_gene: -

CDR3aa: CASSPRGQEQYF
CDR3nt: TGTGCCAGCAGCCCCAGGGGGCAGGAGCAGTACTTC
j_gene: TRBJ2-7
v_gene: TRBV5-6
abundance: -
d_gene: TRBD1

CDR3aa: CASSEVEPWVNTGELFF
CDR3nt: TGTGCCAGCAGTGAGGTCGAGCCGTGGGTGAACACCGGGGAGCTGTTTTTT
j_gene: TRBJ2-2
v_gene: TRBV2
abundance: -
d_gene: -

CDR3aa: CASSTVGRDSYNEQFF
CDR3nt: TGTGCCAGCAGCACAGTGGGCAGGGACTCCTACAATGAGCAGTTCTTC
j_gene: TRBJ2-1
v_gene: TRBV11-2
abundance: -
d_gene: -

CDR3aa: CASRVGTGAQPQHF
CDR3nt: TGCGCCAGCAGAGTCGGGACAGGTGCGCAGCCCCAGCATTTT
j_gene: TRBJ1-5
v_gene: TRBV10-2
abundance: once
d_gene: TRBD1

CDR3aa: CASSTNTDTQYF
CDR3nt: TGTGCCAGCTCAACGAACACAGATACGCAGTATTTT
j_gene: TRBJ2-3
v_gene: TRBV18
abundance: -
d_gene: -

CDR3aa: CAITPRETSDEQYF
CDR3nt: TGTGCCATCACCCCCCGTGAGACTAGCGACGAGCAGTACTTC
j_gene: TRBJ2-7
v_gene: TRBV10-3
abundance: -
d_gene: TRBD2

CDR3aa: CASSLDRGNYGHTF
CDR3nt: TGTGCCAGCAGCTTAGACAGGGGTAACTATGGCCACACCTTC
j_gene: TRBJ1-2
v_gene: TRBV11-3
abundance: -
d_gene: -

CDR3aa: CSVVSGAHSTDTQYF
CDR3nt: TGCAGCGTTGTTTCCGGGGCTCATAGCACAGATACGCAGTATTTT
j_gene: TRBJ2-3
v_gene: TRBV29-1
abundance: -
d_gene: -

CDR3aa: CASSRLAGGSTDTQYF
CDR3nt: TGTGCCAGCTCAAGACTAGCGGGAGGGAGCACAGATACGCAGTATTTT
j_gene: TRBJ2-3
v_gene: TRBV18
abundance: -
d_gene: TRBD2

CDR3aa: CASSLEGQGFNQPQHF
CDR3nt: TGTGCCAGCAGCTTAGAAGGGCAGGGCTTCAATCAGCCCCAGCATTTT
j_gene: TRBJ1-5
v_gene: TRBV7-2
abundance: -
d_gene: -

CDR3aa: CASSLEPNSLNTEAFF
CDR3nt: TGTGCCAGCAGCTTAGAACCGAACTCCTTGAACACTGAAGCTTTCTTT
j_gene: TRBJ1-1
v_gene: TRBV7-3
abundance: -
d_gene: -

CDR3aa: CASSVWEGQYF
CDR3nt: TGTGCCAGCAGTGTTTGGGAGGGGCAGTATTTT
j_gene: TRBJ2-3
v_gene: TRBV2
abundance: -
d_gene: TRBD2

CDR3aa: CASSLLTNTEAFF
CDR3nt: TGTGCCAGCAGCTTGTTGACGAACACTGAAGCTTTCTTT
j_gene: TRBJ1-1
v_gene: TRBV5-6
abundance: -
d_gene: -

CDR3aa: CASSLGSGSYGYTF
CDR3nt: TGTGCCAGCAGCTTGGGATCCGGCAGTTATGGCTACACCTTC
j_gene: TRBJ1-2
v_gene: TRBV5-6
abundance: -
d_gene: -

CDR3aa: CASSYRGESNQPQHF
CDR3nt: TGTGCCAGCAGTTACAGGGGAGAGAGCAATCAGCCCCAGCATTTT
j_gene: TRBJ1-5
v_gene: TRBV28
abundance: few
d_gene: TRBD1

CDR3aa: CASSLGSGSTDTQYF
CDR3nt: TGTGCCAGCAGCTTGGGGAGCGGGAGCACAGATACGCAGTATTTT
j_gene: TRBJ2-3
v_gene: TRBV5-8
abundance: -
d_gene: -

CDR3aa: CASSYLDREGQPQHF
CDR3nt: TGTGCCAGCAGCTATCTGGACAGGGAGGGTCAGCCCCAGCATTTT
j_gene: TRBJ1-5
v_gene: TRBV5-5
abundance: -
d_gene: TRBD1

CDR3aa: CASSVGGSGVITGELFF
CDR3nt: TGTGCCAGCAGCGTAGGGGGTAGCGGGGTTATCACCGGGGAGCTGTTTTTT
j_gene: TRBJ2-2
v_gene: TRBV9
abundance: -
d_gene: TRBD2

CDR3aa: CASSWDGGFTDTQYF
CDR3nt: TGTGCCAGCAGCTGGGACGGCGGATTCACAGATACGCAGTATTTT
j_gene: TRBJ2-3
v_gene: TRBV27
abundance: -
d_gene: -

CDR3aa: CASSFRLAGGPGNYEQYF
CDR3nt: TGTGCCAGCAGCTTTAGACTAGCGGGAGGGCCGGGGAACTACGAGCAGTACTTC
j_gene: TRBJ2-7
v_gene: TRBV7-2
abundance: -
d_gene: TRBD2

CDR3aa: CASSSVARVSNEQFF
CDR3nt: TGCGCCAGCAGCTCTGTAGCGAGAGTAAGCAATGAGCAGTTCTTC
j_gene: TRBJ2-1
v_gene: TRBV5-1
abundance: -
d_gene: -

CDR3aa: CASSLLDNTEAFF
CDR3nt: TGTGCCAGCAGTCTTTTGGATAACACTGAAGCTTTCTTT
j_gene: TRBJ1-1
v_gene: TRBV27
abundance: -
d_gene: -

CDR3aa: CAWKHKQGGENSPLHF
CDR3nt: TGTGCCTGGAAGCACAAACAGGGGGGGGAAAATTCACCCCTCCACTTT
j_gene: TRBJ1-6
v_gene: TRBV30
abundance: once
d_gene: TRBD1

CDR3aa: CASSVRLGTSGSHEQFF
CDR3nt: TGTGCCAGCAGCGTACGCCTAGGGACTAGCGGGAGTCATGAGCAGTTCTTC
j_gene: TRBJ2-1
v_gene: TRBV7-9
abundance: -
d_gene: TRBD2

CDR3aa: CATGRMRNEQYF
CDR3nt: TGTGCCACAGGGCGGATGCGCAACGAGCAGTACTTC
j_gene: TRBJ2-7
v_gene: TRBV2
abundance: -
d_gene: -

CDR3aa: CASSLGGYTDTQYF
CDR3nt: TGCGCCAGCAGCCTTGGAGGGTACACAGATACGCAGTATTTT
j_gene: TRBJ2-3
v_gene: TRBV5-1
abundance: -
d_gene: -

CDR3aa: CASSSGTGGFLSYEQYF
CDR3nt: TGTGCCAGCAGCTCCGGGACAGGGGGCTTCCTCTCCTACGAGCAGTACTTC
j_gene: TRBJ2-7
v_gene: TRBV7-3
abundance: few
d_gene: TRBD1

CDR3aa: CASSGRQGNMDTGELFF
CDR3nt: TGTGCCAGCAGCGGTCGACAGGGTAATATGGACACCGGGGAGCTGTTTTTT
j_gene: TRBJ2-2
v_gene: TRBV9
abundance: -
d_gene: TRBD1

CDR3aa: CASSTGTGNEQYF
CDR3nt: TGTGCTAGCAGCACCGGGACAGGGAACGAGCAGTACTTC
j_gene: TRBJ2-7
v_gene: TRBV7-7
abundance: -
d_gene: TRBD1

CDR3aa: CAISPSDNQPQHF
CDR3nt: TGTGCCATCAGTCCTTCAGATAATCAGCCCCAGCATTTT
j_gene: TRBJ1-5
v_gene: TRBV10-3
abundance: -
d_gene: -

CDR3aa: CASSLIRDRGTKNIQYF
CDR3nt: TGTGCCAGCAGCTTAATCAGGGACAGGGGAACCAAAAACATTCAGTACTTC
j_gene: TRBJ2-4
v_gene: TRBV7-8
abundance: -
d_gene: TRBD1

CDR3aa: CASSGQIGDNEKLFF
CDR3nt: TGTGCCAGCAGCGGACAGATCGGAGATAATGAAAAACTGTTTTTT
j_gene: TRBJ1-4
v_gene: TRBV9
abundance: -
d_gene: -

CDR3aa: CASTGGGAATNEKLFF
CDR3nt: TGCGCCAGCACCGGCGGGGGGGCTGCAACTAATGAAAAACTGTTTTTT
j_gene: TRBJ1-4
v_gene: TRBV5-1
abundance: -
d_gene: -

CDR3aa: CASSSGPEAFF
CDR3nt: TGTGCCAGCAGTTCTGGACCTGAAGCTTTCTTT
j_gene: TRBJ1-1
v_gene: TRBV28
abundance: -
d_gene: -

CDR3aa: CASRGTGNQPQHF
CDR3nt: TGTGCCAGTAGGGGGACAGGGAATCAGCCCCAGCATTTT
j_gene: TRBJ1-5
v_gene: TRBV19
abundance: -
d_gene: TRBD1

CDR3aa: CASSRHRQGGDTQYF
CDR3nt: TGTGCCAGCAGCCGCCACAGACAGGGGGGAGATACGCAGTATTTT
j_gene: TRBJ2-3
v_gene: TRBV7-3
abundance: -
d_gene: TRBD1

CDR3aa: CASSPRETNEQYF
CDR3nt: TGTGCCAGCAGTCCGAGGGAAACGAACGAGCAGTACTTC
j_gene: TRBJ2-7
v_gene: TRBV27
abundance: -
d_gene: -

CDR3aa: CASSFSRWTSGYNEQFF
CDR3nt: TGTGCCAGCAGTTTTAGTAGGTGGACTAGCGGATACAATGAGCAGTTCTTC
j_gene: TRBJ2-1
v_gene: TRBV27
abundance: -
d_gene: TRBD2

CDR3aa: CASSLDFRDRGYEQYF
CDR3nt: TGTGCCAGCAGTTTAGATTTCCGGGACAGGGGGTACGAGCAGTACTTC
j_gene: TRBJ2-7
v_gene: TRBV28
abundance: -
d_gene: TRBD1

CDR3aa: CASSLDSLLSTDTQYF
CDR3nt: TGCGCCAGCAGCTTGGATTCGTTGCTTAGCACAGATACGCAGTATTTT
j_gene: TRBJ2-3
v_gene: TRBV5-1
abundance: -
d_gene: -